Below, 26 T cell receptor beta chains from the same sample are listed, as sequenced in a study of T cell repertoires in cytomegalovirus infection. TCRdb ran MiXCR on the reads and lists one entry per CDR3 protein. The repertoire includes hundreds of thousands of distinct CDR3 sequences, 15% to 20% of them detected once, and roughly 9% sits in the top ten. Sequencing was carried out using PBMCs. Receptor source: a human donor in good health (CMV status not recorded). Some clones in this sample may be carry-over from other donors' samples.

This clonotype showed up many times. This chain joins TRBV7-2 and TRBJ2-7, with TRBD1 identical over 7 bases. The length of the CDR3 is 15 residues. J was trimmed by 0 bases and V by 0 bases; bases with no gene match: 2. CDR1 is SGHTA, CDR2 FQGNSA, per germline. The CDR3 protein is CASSLAGQTSYEQYF. CDR3 nucleotide sequence: TGTGCCAGCAGCTTAGCGGGACAGACCTCCTACGAGCAGTACTTC.

As regards this clonotype: One end of the junction varies from germline; a read error may be responsible. The chain employs TRBV11-2 and TRBJ2-7, with D maybe TRBD2 (7 bases). The germline V gene has CDR1 SGHAT and CDR2 FQNNGV. The CDR3 length is 14 residues. CDR3 in amino acids: CASSKQGGINDQYF. The CDR3 bases are TGTGCCAGCAGTAAACAGGGAGGGATAAACGATCAGTACTTC.

The rearrangement links TRBV4-3 to TRBJ2-2; D may be TRBD2 (6 bases). Trimming left V 3 bases short and J 1 base short, with 15 bases between. The germline CDR1 and CDR2 sequences are LGHNA and YSLEER. The CDR3 consists of 17 residues. The CDR3 region has the DNA TGCGCCAGCAGCCATCACTCTGGAGGGAGGAACACCGGGGAGCTGTTTTTT. It translates to CASSHHSGGRNTGELFF.

This clonotype was counted only a few times. This rearrangement joins TRBV9 to TRBJ1-1; D ambiguous. V was pared by 0 bases and J by 4 bases, with 13 bases between. The germline CDR1 and CDR2 sequences are SGDLS and YYNGEE. This CDR3 region has 15 residues. In nucleotides, the CDR3 is TGTGCCAGCAGCGTAGCGGCGGGAAAGGGCACTGAAGCTTTCTTT. This gives the protein CASSVAAGKGTEAFF.

This clonotype was counted at least ten times. The chain combines TRBV7-2 with TRBJ1-6, with D uncertain. Germline V gives CDR1 SGHTA, CDR2 FQGNSA. The CDR3 has 13 residues. The V gene lost 2 bases and the J gene lost 2 bases, with 1 base spanning the gap. The CDR3 bases are TGTGCCAGCAGCTTAACCTATAATTCACCCCTCCACTTT. It codes for CASSLTYNSPLHF.

In this sample, this clonotype turned up many times. The chain links TRBV7-2 to TRBJ2-3, with TRBD1 matching over 10 bases. CDR1 is SGHTA, CDR2 FQGNSA, per germline. Germline trimming cut 4 bases from V and 3 bases from J; bases unmatched to any gene: 4. The CDR3 loop spans 15 amino acids. CDR3 residues: CASSSRDRGTDTQYF. Written as DNA, the CDR3 is TGTGCCAGCAGCTCCCGGGACAGGGGAACAGATACGCAGTATTTT. The full variable domain, with the rest looked up from reference TRBV7-2 and TRBJ2-3, is GAGVSQSPSNKVTEKGKDVELRCDPISGHTALYWYRQSLGQGLEFLIYFQGNSAPDKSGLPSDRFSAERTGGSVSTLTIQRTQQEDSAVYLCASSSRDRGTDTQYFGPGTRLTVL.

V is TRBV27 and J is TRBJ1-4, with D uncertain. This CDR3 comprises 14 residues. The V end lost 2 bases, the J end lost 6 bases, and 10 bases lay between the germline ends. Per germline, CDR1 MNHEY and CDR2 SMNVEV (reference sequence). CDR3 DNA: TGTGCCAGCAGTTTAATCGGACCGGATGAAAAACTGTTTTTT. Amino acid sequence: CASSLIGPDEKLFF.

This chain connects TRBV2 to TRBJ1-5; TRBD1 might be the D (5 bases). The V gene lost 6 bases and the J gene lost 9 bases, with 9 bases spanning the gap. The CDR3 is 11 residues long. Germline CDR1 is SNHLY and CDR2 is FYNNEI. The chain's CDR3 is CASRMGGPQHF. CDR3 nucleotides: TGTGCCAGCAGAATGGGGGGGCCCCAGCATTTT.

This chain links TRBV10-3 with TRBJ2-3; 8 positions agree with TRBD1. The germline V gene encodes CDR1 ENHRY and CDR2 SYGVKD. The CDR3 has 13 residues. V lost 11 bases, J lost 3 bases, and 7 bases stayed unmatched. The CDR3 coding sequence is TGTGCCTCTGGGGGACAGGATACAGATACGCAGTATTTT. Translation: CASGGQDTDTQYF.

This chain links TRBV11-2 with TRBJ2-1, with 8 bases matching TRBD2. Germline V gene data show CDR1 as SGHAT and CDR2 as FQNNGV. The CDR3 loop spans 17 amino acids. Losses at the gene ends were 5 bases for V and 2 bases for J; bases not matched to a gene: 11. Here the CDR3 DNA reads TGTGCCAGCAGCCGCGGACCGGGACTAGGCACCTACAATGAGCAGTTCTTC. The encoded protein is CASSRGPGLGTYNEQFF.

In its sample, this clonotype was seen a few times. The chain recombines TRBV14 with TRBJ2-1; 7 bases match TRBD2. From germline, CDR1 is SGHDN and CDR2 FVKESK. The CDR3 is 14 amino acids. J was trimmed by 7 bases and V by 4 bases; bases with no gene match: 7. The DNA of the CDR3 is TGTGCCAGCAGCCGGCGGGAGTGGGTAAATGAGCAGTTCTTC. This gives the protein CASSRREWVNEQFF. Combining the CDR3 with reference TRBV14 and TRBJ2-1 gives the whole variable domain EAGVTQFPSHSVIEKGQTVTLRCDPISGHDNLYWYRRVMGKEIKFLLHFVKESKQDESGMPNNRFLAERTGGTYSTLKVQPAELEDSGVYFCASSRREWVNEQFFGPGTRLTVL.

This clonotype has more than one count but fewer than ten. This sequence joins TRBV5-1 and TRBJ2-3; 10 nucleotides agree with TRBD2. CDR3 size: 17 residues. The germline gives CDR1 SGHRS, CDR2 YFSETQ. The V gene end was trimmed by 3 bases and the J gene end by 4 bases; junction bases not matched to a gene: 11. The CDR3 nucleotides are TGCGCCAGCAGCTCTACTCCTCTAGCGGGGGCCGCAGATACGCAGTATTTT. Its translation is CASSSTPLAGAADTQYF.

This clonotype has a count of ten or more. The chain is built from TRBV7-2 and TRBJ2-7; TRBD2 aligns across 12 bases. Unmatched junction bases numbered 10, after V lost 4 bases and J lost 0 bases. CDR1 and CDR2 from the germline V gene are SGHTA and FQGNSA. CDR3 length: 18 amino acids. In DNA, the CDR3 is TGTGCCAGCAGCTATCGGGCTAGCGGGAGGGGTGGCTCCTACGAGCAGTACTTC. Encoded protein: CASSYRASGRGGSYEQYF.

V is TRBV11-3 and J is TRBJ2-3, with D perhaps given as TRBD1 or TRBD2 (5 bases each). V gave up 5 bases and J gave up 2 bases, with 14 bases separating them. The CDR3 runs to 15 residues. Germline V lookup: CDR1 SGHNT, CDR2 YENEEA. CDR3 sequence: CASSPVGEPTDTQYF. Here the CDR3 DNA reads TGTGCCAGCAGCCCCGTGGGGGAACCCACAGATACGCAGTATTTT.

The chain carries TRBV10-3 and TRBJ2-7; D tentatively reads TRBD1 or TRBD2 (5 bases each). There are 12 residues in the CDR3. Germline V gene data show CDR1 as ENHRY and CDR2 as SYGVKD. Trimming pared 6 bases from V and 3 bases from J, leaving 9 bases between. CDR3 loop: CAISSGSYEQYF. CDR3 bases: TGTGCCATCAGCTCAGGGAGCTACGAGCAGTACTTC.

The count of this clonotype is one. This clone may be a read error of a much larger clone one base away. The chain couples TRBV7-8 to TRBJ1-1; no reliable D call. The V end lost 6 bases, the J end lost 0 bases, and 8 bases lay between the germline ends. From germline, CDR1 is SGHVS and CDR2 FQNEAQ. The CDR3 is 13 residues long. The CDR3 spells CASRIDMNTEAFF. CDR3 nucleotide sequence: TGTGCCAGCAGGATTGACATGAACACTGAAGCTTTCTTT. Variable domain in full (rest from reference TRBV7-8 and TRBJ1-1): GAGVSQSPRYKVAKRGQDVALRCDPISGHVSLFWYQQALGQGPEFLTYFQNEAQLDKSGLPSDRFFAERPEGSVSTLKIQRTQQEDSAVYLCASRIDMNTEAFFGQGTRLTVV.

J is TRBJ1-6 and V is TRBV20-1, with D tentatively TRBD1 (5 bases). V lost 3 bases and J 7 bases, leaving 10 bases between the germline ends. Germline V gives CDR1 DFQATT, CDR2 SNEGSKA (reference sequence). This CDR3 spans 13 amino acids. The CDR3 is CSARGLENSPLHF. CDR3 nucleotide sequence: TGCAGTGCTAGGGGACTAGAAAATTCACCCCTCCACTTT.

The sample holds a few counts of this clonotype. This chain uses TRBV24-1 with TRBJ2-1, with 7 bases matching TRBD1. This CDR3 contains 17 residues. After removal of 3 bases from V and 1 base from J, the junction contained 8 bases not matched to a gene. CDR1 and CDR2 from the germline V gene are KGHDR and SFDVKD. CDR3 bases: TGTGCCACCAGTGATGGCCGACAGGGTCTGTCCTACAATGAGCAGTTCTTC. This gives the protein CATSDGRQGLSYNEQFF.

This clonotype was seen only a few times. This chain uses TRBV11-2 with TRBJ1-1, with D perhaps TRBD1 (5 bases). CDR1 is SGHAT and CDR2 is FQNNGV in the germline V gene. Trimming removed 5 bases from V and 1 base from J, with 17 bases in between. This CDR3 comprises 16 residues. CDR3 nucleotides: TGTGCCAGCAGCCCAACATTCAGGGATGGGAACACTGAAGCTTTCTTT. Its protein is CASSPTFRDGNTEAFF.

This rearrangement joins TRBV11-2 to TRBJ1-2; D perhaps matches TRBD1 (5 bases). The CDR3 consists of 13 residues. Per germline, CDR1 SGHAT and CDR2 FQNNGV. The V and J ends lost 5 bases and 3 bases respectively, with 10 bases between them. CDR3 amino acids: CASSRQGYYGYTF. In nucleotides, the CDR3 is TGTGCCAGCAGCAGGCAGGGCTACTATGGCTACACCTTC.

The genes are TRBV27 and TRBJ2-1; TRBD2 matches 10 bases. The CDR3 consists of 17 residues. Unmatched junction bases numbered 13, after V lost 3 bases and J lost 8 bases. In germline, CDR1 is MNHEY, CDR2 SMNVEV (reference sequence). CDR3 residues: CASSFRLSGRARDEQFF. DNA of the CDR3: TGTGCCAGCAGTTTCCGGCTCAGCGGGAGGGCCAGAGATGAGCAGTTCTTC.

The DNA of the CDR3 is TGTGCCAGCAGTTTCATCCTGACGGGCTTGGGTCATATGGGGACTGAAGCTTTCTTT. Protein: CASSFILTGLGHMGTEAFF. The chain recombines TRBV28 with TRBJ1-1; D call uncertain. This CDR3 comprises 19 residues. V was shortened by 3 bases and J by 5 bases, with 28 bases between the two germline ends. Germline CDR1 reads MDHEN; CDR2 reads SYDVKM.

In this sample, this clonotype turned up a few times. The J gene is TRBJ1-2, the V gene TRBV11-2; D not resolved. This CDR3 is 14 amino acids long. V was clipped by 2 bases and J by 4 bases, with 11 bases between them. Germline-derived CDR1 and CDR2 are SGHAT and FQNNGV. The CDR3 loop reads CASSLIAGLYGYTF. CDR3 nucleotides: TGTGCCAGCAGCTTAATTGCGGGCCTCTATGGCTACACCTTC.

This clonotype was seen only a few times. The genes are TRBV6-6 and TRBJ2-7; D is undetermined. Germline lookup yields CDR1 MNHNY and CDR2 SVGAGI (reference sequence). This CDR3 region has 13 residues. Between the trimmed V and J ends, which lost 4 bases and 5 bases, there was a span of 12 bases. Written as DNA, the CDR3 is TGTGCCAGCAGTTTGGCCTCGGCCCACGAGCAGTACTTC. It yields the protein CASSLASAHEQYF.

This clonotype has only a few counts. J is TRBJ2-3 and V is TRBV20-1, with D perhaps TRBD1 or TRBD2 (5 bases each). Trimming pared 6 bases from V and 1 base from J, leaving 8 bases between. This CDR3 comprises 12 residues. Germline assignment: CDR1 DFQATT and CDR2 SNEGSKA (reference sequence). The CDR3 sequence is CSALGGTDTQYF. The DNA of the CDR3 is TGCAGTGCCCTGGGGGGCACAGATACGCAGTATTTT.

Regarding this clonotype: A read error may produce the germline difference seen at one junction end. The chain has TRBV6-2 or TRBV6-3 and TRBJ1-1; no reliable D call. CDR1 is MNHEY and CDR2 is SVGEGT in the germline V gene. The CDR3 contains 11 residues. The CDR3 sequence is CASSYGFKRVF. CDR3 sequence (DNA): TGTGCCAGCAGTTACGGATTCAAGAGGGTCTTT.